One and the same sample provided the 29 T cell receptor beta chains below, sequenced in a study of beta chain features in type 1 diabetes. General study findings and limits: Significant though moderate, a shortening of TCRB CDR3s appeared in all four CD4+ subsets of Type 1 diabetes patients.

Since all of the isolated RNA was reverse transcribed, expressed TCRB transcripts were what got sequenced. The protocol was immunoSEQ multiplex PCR, while the TCRdb copy is restricted to in-frame clones and leaves out a portion. The sample lists hundreds of thousands of clones, 13% seen once, with less than 0.025% in the top ten. No antigen has been assigned to these receptors. The sample comprised naive CD4+ T cells from blood. These receptors originate from a man between 18 and 35 years old with type 1 diabetes.

This clone was counted only a few times. The V call is TRBV15, the J call TRBJ2-3, with D uncertain. The CDR3 extends over 15 amino acids. V dropped 0 bases and J dropped 4 bases, with 11 bases sitting between them. CDR1 is LNHNV and CDR2 is YYDKDF in the germline V gene (reference sequence). The CDR3 protein is CATSRDRSNADTQYF. CDR3 coding DNA: TGTGCCACCAGCAGAGATCGCAGTAACGCAGATACGCAGTATTTT.

This clone was detected a few times. The J gene is TRBJ2-5, the V gene TRBV28; either TRBD1 or TRBD2 may supply D (5 bases each). This CDR3 spans 12 amino acids. CDR1 is MDHEN and CDR2 is SYDVKM in the germline V gene. The ends were cut back, 11 bases at V and 1 base at J, with 11 bases in the middle. In DNA, the CDR3 is TGTGCCGCGACGGGGCCCCAAGAGACCCAGTACTTC. Amino acids: CAATGPQETQYF. Based on the CDR3 plus reference TRBV28 and TRBJ2-5, the full variable domain is DVKVTQSSRYLVKRTGEKVFLECVQDMDHENMFWYRQDPGLGLRLIYFSYDVKMKEKGDIPEGYSVSREKKERFSLILESASTNQTSMYLCAATGPQETQYFGPGTRLLVL.

The chain combines TRBV5-1 with TRBJ2-7; D possibly corresponds to TRBD1 (6 bases). This CDR3 has 13 residues. The V end lost 0 bases, the J end lost 3 bases, and 7 bases lay between the germline ends. The V gene's germline CDR1 is SGHRS and CDR2 YFSETQ. This CDR3 reads CASSLDRDYEQYF. DNA of the CDR3: TGCGCCAGCAGCTTGGACAGGGACTACGAGCAGTACTTC. Full variable domain (remainder filled in from reference TRBV5-1 and TRBJ2-7): KAGVTQTPRYLIKTRGQQVTLSCSPISGHRSVSWYQQTPGQGLQFLFEYFSETQRNKGNFPGRFSGRQFSNSRSEMNVSTLELGDSALYLCASSLDRDYEQYFGPGTRLTVT.

The V and J genes are TRBV28 and TRBJ1-5; a weak D match, TRBD1 (6 bases). CDR1 is MDHEN and CDR2 is SYDVKM in the germline V gene. Trimming took off 2 bases at V and 1 base at J, with 12 bases between the two ends. This CDR3 spans 16 amino acids. The CDR3 protein is CASSLGGRWSNQPQHF. In DNA, the CDR3 is TGTGCCAGCAGTTTAGGGGGGCGGTGGAGCAATCAGCCCCAGCATTTT.

The chain carries TRBV20-1 and TRBJ1-4, with D unresolved. The CDR3 consists of 10 residues. Trimming removed 5 bases from V and 4 bases from J, with 2 bases in between. Germline CDR1 reads DFQATT; CDR2 reads SNEGSKA (reference sequence). The CDR3, as DNA: TGCAGTGCTCATAATGAAAAACTGTTTTTT. Translating gives CSAHNEKLFF.

The gene calls are TRBV7-9 and TRBJ1-1; a possible D gene is TRBD1 (5 bases). The CDR3 has 16 residues. The ends were cut back, 5 bases at V and 6 bases at J, with 22 bases in the middle. The V gene's germline CDR1 is SEHNR and CDR2 FQNEAQ (reference sequence). The CDR3 DNA is TGTGCCAGCAGCATATATCGGGACCCCGTTTTGGCTGAAGCTTTCTTT. Translation: CASSIYRDPVLAEAFF.

The J gene is TRBJ2-3, the V gene TRBV2; D is uncertain. CDR3 length: 13 amino acids. Trimming pared 7 bases from V and 5 bases from J, leaving 13 bases between. Germline CDR1 is SNHLY and CDR2 is FYNNEI. CDR3 region: CASTWQVGDTQYF. CDR3 bases: TGTGCCAGCACGTGGCAGGTCGGAGATACGCAGTATTTT.

This clone turned up a few times. The chain uses TRBV30 and TRBJ2-3, with 14 bases lining up with TRBD2. J was trimmed by 8 bases and V by 3 bases; bases with no gene match: 1. CDR1 and CDR2 from the germline V gene are GTSNPN and SVGIG (reference sequence). This CDR3 spans 13 amino acids. CDR3 in DNA: TGTGCCTGGAGGGGACTAGCGGGGGTTACGCAGTATTTT. This sequence encodes CAWRGLAGVTQYF.

This clone was recorded a few times. The V and J genes are TRBV4-2 and TRBJ2-3; possibly TRBD2 for D (5 bases). The CDR3 loop spans 16 amino acids. Germline lookup yields CDR1 LGHNA and CDR2 YNFKEQ. V dropped 4 bases and J dropped 8 bases, with 22 bases sitting between them. CDR3 sequence (DNA): TGTGCCAGCAGCCGGAGCGGATCCGCCCCGACCGGTACGCAGTATTTT. Translating gives CASSRSGSAPTGTQYF.

This clone came up a few times. V usage is TRBV30 and J usage is TRBJ1-1, with D possibly matching TRBD1 (5 bases). CDR3 size: 19 residues. Germline V lookup: CDR1 GTSNPN, CDR2 SVGIG (reference sequence). Trimming left V 4 bases short and J 1 base short, with 28 bases between. The CDR3 sequence is CAWNQGSGLMTGKNTEAFF. In DNA form, the CDR3 reads TGTGCCTGGAATCAGGGCAGCGGCCTAATGACGGGGAAGAACACTGAAGCTTTCTTT.

There are a few counts of this clone. J is TRBJ2-7 and V is TRBV9; 7 bases line up with TRBD2. V was pared by 7 bases and J by 6 bases, with 10 bases of the junction left unmatched. CDR1 and CDR2 from the germline V gene are SGDLS and YYNGEE. The CDR3 runs 13 residues. Here the CDR3 reads CASHFMAGVEQYF. Written as DNA, the CDR3 is TGTGCCAGCCACTTCATGGCGGGAGTCGAGCAGTACTTC.

This chain joins TRBV4-2 and TRBJ1-2, with a tentative D call TRBD1 (5 bases). The CDR3 runs to 15 residues. Germline lookup yields CDR1 LGHNA and CDR2 YNFKEQ. The V end was cut by 0 bases, the J end by 4 bases, with 12 bases between. The CDR3 region is CASSQDEGLGYGYTF. The CDR3 nucleotides are TGTGCCAGCAGCCAAGATGAGGGGCTTGGCTATGGCTACACCTTC.

The chain is built from TRBV18 and TRBJ2-3, with 11 bases that match TRBD2. The CDR3 totals 15 residues. V gave up 6 bases and J gave up 6 bases; unmatched junction bases: 8. Germline lookup yields CDR1 KGHSH and CDR2 LQKENI. The CDR3 region is CASSAGLAAKDTQYF. The CDR3 nucleotides are TGTGCCAGCTCCGCGGGACTAGCGGCCAAGGATACGCAGTATTTT.

The table lists this clone with a few counts. The CDR3 DNA sequence: TGTGCCAGCAGCTTAAGACAGGACAATGAGCAGTTCTTC. It is translated as CASSLRQDNEQFF. This sequence joins TRBV7-9 and TRBJ2-1; D possibly corresponds to TRBD1 (6 bases). The germline V gene encodes CDR1 SEHNR and CDR2 FQNEAQ (reference sequence). This CDR3 comprises 13 residues. Trimming pared 2 bases from V and 5 bases from J, leaving 7 bases between.

The chain links TRBV11-2 to TRBJ2-7; 7 bases line up with TRBD1. The CDR3 spans 13 residues. J was trimmed by 6 bases and V by 6 bases; bases with no gene match: 8. In germline, CDR1 is SGHAT, CDR2 FQNNGV. CDR3 amino acids: CASRQGSGGEQYF. The CDR3 DNA reads TGTGCCAGCAGACAAGGGTCAGGGGGCGAGCAGTACTTC. Full variable domain (missing parts from reference TRBV11-2 and TRBJ2-7): EAGVAQSPRYKIIEKRQSVAFWCNPISGHATLYWYQQILGQGPKLLIQFQNNGVVDDSQLPKDRFSAERLKGVDSTLKIQPAKLEDSAVYLCASRQGSGGEQYFGPGTRLTVT.

The CDR3 spells CASSDSQGGSEKLFF. In DNA, the CDR3 is TGTGCCAGCAGTGATAGCCAGGGTGGGAGTGAAAAACTGTTTTTT. The chain couples TRBV25-1 to TRBJ1-4; a possible D gene is TRBD1 (5 bases). The CDR3 loop spans 15 amino acids. With 3 bases removed from V and 7 bases from J, the gap between germline ends came to 15 bases. Germline CDR1 reads MGHDK; CDR2 reads SYGVNS.

The chain recombines TRBV5-1 with TRBJ2-3; 8 nucleotides agree with TRBD1. The CDR3 sequence is 17 residues long. CDR1 and CDR2 (germline): SGHRS, YFSETQ. The trim removed 4 bases at V and 0 bases at J, leaving 10 bases unmatched. The CDR3 nucleotides read TGCGCCAGCAGCGCGGGGACAGGCTCGTTTAGCACAGATACGCAGTATTTT. Translation gives CASSAGTGSFSTDTQYF.

This clone was seen a handful of times. The chain has TRBV5-4 and TRBJ2-7; 7 bases are shared with TRBD1. The CDR3 sequence is 13 residues long. CDR1 is SGHNT, CDR2 YYREEE, per germline (reference sequence). V shed 2 bases and J 7 bases; nucleotides not matched to a gene: 6. This chain's CDR3 is CASSLEGAREQYF. In nucleotides, the CDR3 is TGTGCCAGCAGCTTAGAGGGGGCGAGGGAGCAGTACTTC.

The chain joins TRBV14 to TRBJ2-7, with D possibly matching TRBD1 (6 bases). Germline CDR1 and CDR2: SGHDN and FVKESK. This CDR3 is 15 amino acids long. Trimming stripped 5 bases from V and 4 bases from J, with 18 bases between. Written as DNA, the CDR3 is TGTGCCAGCAGCGAAGGGCCGTTTCAGGGGTACGAGCAGTACTTC. Protein sequence: CASSEGPFQGYEQYF. The full variable domain, its missing parts supplied by reference TRBV14 and TRBJ2-7, is EAGVTQFPSHSVIEKGQTVTLRCDPISGHDNLYWYRRVMGKEIKFLLHFVKESKQDESGMPNNRFLAERTGGTYSTLKVQPAELEDSGVYFCASSEGPFQGYEQYFGPGTRLTVT.

This clone came up a few times. The gene calls are TRBV25-1 and TRBJ2-7, with 8 nucleotides matching TRBD1. Trimming at V came to 4 bases and at J to 3 bases, leaving 11 bases not matched to a gene. The CDR3 spans 16 residues. Germline V gene sequence: CDR1 MGHDK, CDR2 SYGVNS. The DNA of the CDR3 is TGTGCCAGCAGTGGGGAGAGGGCAGGGGGCCTCTACGAGCAGTACTTC. It translates to CASSGERAGGLYEQYF.

This clone was observed a handful of times. The genes are TRBV28 and TRBJ1-2; D is perhaps TRBD1 (5 bases). The V end lost 3 bases, the J end lost 6 bases, and 8 bases lay between the germline ends. The CDR3 is 12 amino acids. CDR1 is MDHEN, CDR2 SYDVKM, per germline. CDR3 amino acids: CASSLSGDGYTF. The CDR3 DNA reads TGTGCCAGCAGTTTGTCGGGGGATGGCTACACCTTC.

The chain has TRBV7-8 and TRBJ2-1; no definite D call. The CDR3 totals 16 residues. Germline lookup yields CDR1 SGHVS and CDR2 FQNEAQ. V lost 5 bases to trimming and J lost 2 bases, with 16 bases between them. The DNA of the CDR3 is TGTGCCAGCAGCAGAGACCCTAGGCAGACCTACAATGAGCAGTTCTTC. Its translation is CASSRDPRQTYNEQFF. Together with reference TRBV7-8 and TRBJ2-1, the CDR3 gives the full variable domain: GAGVSQSPRYKVAKRGQDVALRCDPISGHVSLFWYQQALGQGPEFLTYFQNEAQLDKSGLPSDRFFAERPEGSVSTLKIQRTQQEDSAVYLCASSRDPRQTYNEQFFGPGTRLTVL.

The chain's CDR3 is CASSREGQVYGYTF. DNA of the CDR3: TGTGCCAGCAGCCGGGAGGGACAGGTGTATGGCTACACCTTC. The chain uses TRBV11-2 and TRBJ1-2; 8 bases are shared with TRBD1. Germline values: CDR1 SGHAT, CDR2 FQNNGV. The CDR3 length is 14 residues. Unmatched junction bases numbered 7, after V lost 5 bases and J lost 5 bases.

This clone was counted only a few times. The J gene is TRBJ2-7, the V gene TRBV7-9; the D gene is possibly TRBD2 (5 bases). Germline V gives CDR1 SEHNR, CDR2 FQNEAQ (reference sequence). CDR3 length: 14 amino acids. V was shortened by 4 bases and J by 3 bases, with 13 bases between the two germline ends. CDR3 DNA sequence: TGTGCCAGCAGCTCTTACGTGGGGAGCTACGAGCAGTACTTC. It yields the protein CASSSYVGSYEQYF.

In the case of this clone: An end of the junction does not agree with germline; a read error may underlie this. The chain employs TRBV2 and TRBJ1-4; D is ambiguous. The CDR3 runs to 11 residues. CDR1 is SNHLY, CDR2 FYNNEI, per germline. The CDR3 bases are TGTGCCAGCAGTGAGTTAGGCTTCCCAAGTTTT. It encodes CASSELGFPSF. Drawing the rest from reference TRBV2 and TRBJ1-4, the complete variable domain is EPEVTQTPSHQVTQMGQEVILRCVPISNHLYFYWYRQILGQKVEFLVSFYNNEISEKSEIFDDQFSVERPDGSNFTLKIRSTKLEDSAMYFCASSELGFPSFGSGTQLSVL.

This clone was seen a few times. The rearrangement joins TRBV5-6 to TRBJ2-2; TRBD1 might be the D (5 bases). V was pared by 4 bases and J by 1 base, with 11 bases between. The CDR3 is made up of 15 amino acids. CDR1 SGHDT and CDR2 YYEEEE come from the germline V gene. DNA of the CDR3: TGTGCCAGCAGCGGGGCCGGGCGGAACACCGGGGAGCTGTTTTTT. The encoded protein is CASSGAGRNTGELFF.

This sequence joins TRBV18 and TRBJ2-7, with D possibly being TRBD1 (5 bases). CDR1 and CDR2 (germline): KGHSH, LQKENI. V lost 0 bases and J lost 6, with 9 bases in between. There are 13 residues in the CDR3. The CDR3 DNA follows: TGTGCCAGCTCACCACCCGGGCAGGGCGAGCAGTACTTC. The encoded protein is CASSPPGQGEQYF.

The CDR3 loop is CASSQLLSGLNTDTQYF. CDR3 DNA: TGTGCCAGCAGCCAACTCCTTAGCGGCCTTAACACAGATACGCAGTATTTT. The chain combines TRBV14 with TRBJ2-3; D is perhaps TRBD2 (6 bases). V was clipped by 2 bases and J by 2 bases, with 17 bases between them. The CDR3 has 17 residues. The germline V gene encodes CDR1 SGHDN and CDR2 FVKESK.

This clone was observed a few times. CDR3 DNA sequence: TGCGCCAGCAGCTTCCTCGACGACTCTTCTGGCCACTACGAGCAGTACTTC. It encodes CASSFLDDSSGHYEQYF. This chain connects TRBV5-1 to TRBJ2-7; D is unclear. Germline assignment: CDR1 SGHRS and CDR2 YFSETQ. V was shortened by 2 bases and J by 3 bases, with 21 bases between the two germline ends. CDR3 length: 17 residues.